What follows are 10 T cell receptor beta chains derived from one specimen sequenced in a study of blood T cell repertoires in COVID-19. Produced via immunoSEQ multiplex PCR; TCRdb's table is partial and in-frame only. The table includes over 70,000 clones, about 80% detected once. Material for sequencing was peripheral blood. The receptor set was obtained from a human donor in a cohort sampled during active COVID-19.

This clone has a single count. This chain connects TRBV2 to TRBJ2-1; D is possibly TRBD2 (5 bases). CDR1 and CDR2 from the germline V gene are SNHLY and FYNNEI. V lost 2 bases to trimming and J lost 4 bases, with 6 bases between them. The CDR3 covers 13 residues. CDR3 DNA: TGTGCCAGCAGTGAAACGGGATACAATGAGCAGTTCTTC. Translation: CASSETGYNEQFF.

J is TRBJ1-6 and V is TRBV18; D gene uncertain. The CDR3 consists of 14 residues. Trimming took 6 bases from V and 10 from J, leaving 16 bases between them. The germline V gene has CDR1 KGHSH and CDR2 LQKENI. The CDR3: CASSSERGNSPLHF. In DNA, the CDR3 is TGTGCCAGCTCCTCCGAGCGGGGTAACTCACCCCTCCACTTT.

The chain has TRBV2 and TRBJ2-7; D unclear. CDR3 size: 13 residues. The ends were cut back, 1 base at V and 4 bases at J, with 8 bases in the middle. Germline CDR1 SNHLY, CDR2 FYNNEI. The CDR3 DNA sequence: TGTGCCAGCAGTGAAGAACAACCTTACGAGCAGTACTTC. Protein: CASSEEQPYEQYF.

There are a few counts of this clone. The chain employs TRBV6-5 and TRBJ1-3, with TRBD1 identical over 7 bases. The V gene end was trimmed by 7 bases and the J gene end by 3 bases; junction bases not matched to a gene: 6. The CDR3 has 14 amino acids. Germline CDR1 is MNHEY and CDR2 is SVGAGI. This CDR3 reads CASKDRLFGNTIYF. Here the CDR3 DNA reads TGTGCCAGCAAGGACAGGCTATTTGGAAACACCATATATTTT.

CDR3 residues: CASSPGVTGELFF. Written as DNA, the CDR3 is TGTGCCAGCAGTCCAGGGGTCACCGGGGAGCTGTTTTTT. This chain links TRBV6-4 with TRBJ2-2; perhaps TRBD1 as D (6 bases). The CDR3 totals 13 residues. Looked up from germline, CDR1 is MRHNA and CDR2 is SNTAGT. Trimming stripped 5 bases from V and 4 bases from J, with 8 bases between.

The genes are TRBV3-1 (or the pseudogene TRBV3-2) and TRBJ1-5; no firm D call. V was shortened by 1 base and J by 0 bases, with 7 bases between the two germline ends. The CDR3 extends over 15 amino acids. Germline-derived CDR1 and CDR2 are LGHDT and YNNKEL (reference sequence). The chain's CDR3 is CASSQVAGSNQPQHF. In DNA, the CDR3 is TGTGCCAGCAGCCAAGTGGCGGGTAGCAATCAGCCCCAGCATTTT.

The V gene is TRBV7-3, the J gene TRBJ2-3; 8 bases match TRBD2. The V and J ends lost 5 bases and 3 bases, in that order; junction bases with no gene match: 10. Germline V lookup: CDR1 SGHTA, CDR2 FQGTGA. CDR3 length equals 16 residues. CDR3 amino acids: CASSPHPGGPTDTQYF. The CDR3 coding sequence is TGTGCCAGCAGCCCCCACCCGGGGGGGCCGACAGATACGCAGTATTTT. The variable domain in full, completed from reference TRBV7-3 and TRBJ2-3, reads GAGVSQTPSNKVTEKGKYVELRCDPISGHTALYWYRQSLGQGPEFLIYFQGTGAADDSGLPNDRFFAVRPEGSVSTLKIQRTERGDSAVYLCASSPHPGGPTDTQYFGPGTRLTVL.

The rearrangement links TRBV5-4 to TRBJ2-2; 13 nucleotides align to TRBD2. Germline V gene sequence: CDR1 SGHNT, CDR2 YYREEE (reference sequence). With 4 bases clipped from V and 3 bases from J, the junction kept 3 bases outside the gene matches. This CDR3 region has 16 residues. In nucleotides, the CDR3 is TGTGCCAGCAGCACGACTAGCGGGGGGTACACCGGGGAGCTGTTTTTT. It is translated as CASSTTSGGYTGELFF.

The chain carries TRBV7-9 and TRBJ2-1; possibly TRBD2 for D (6 bases). Germline lookup yields CDR1 SEHNR and CDR2 FQNEAQ (reference sequence). The CDR3 length is 16 residues. Trimming took off 0 bases at V and 4 bases at J, with 13 bases between the two ends. The CDR3 region is CASSLALAAGYNEQFF. The DNA of the CDR3 is TGTGCCAGCAGCTTAGCGTTGGCCGCGGGGTACAATGAGCAGTTCTTC.

The chain couples TRBV19 to TRBJ1-5; D remains unclear. V shed 0 bases and J shed 6 bases, with 12 bases lying between them. This CDR3 is 15 amino acids long. Germline values: CDR1 LNHDA, CDR2 SQIVND (reference sequence). CDR3 sequence reads: CASSIDRGGGQPQHF. In DNA, the CDR3 is TGTGCCAGTAGTATAGATCGGGGAGGAGGTCAGCCCCAGCATTTT.